This is a list of T cell receptor beta chains from one sample in a study of vaccination and CD4 T cells after COVID-19. The antigens for these receptors are not known. One entry per CDR3 protein, called by TCRdb with MiXCR from the PCR reads. The sample holds about 27,000 distinct CDR3 sequences; about 60% are singletons and the top ten take about a sixth. The input for sequencing was CD4+ T cells from blood, cultured in vitro, taken after SARS-CoV-2 vaccination. All receptors derive from a human donor who received a COVID-19 vaccine. Both conserved end residues are part of each CDR3. A D gene is named only where the DNA matches it firmly. Size tells how often a clone was seen (once, few, many) or the class of an expanded clone, and some rows leave it out.

V gene: TRBV5-1
D gene: NA
clone size: NA
J gene: TRBJ1-4
CDR3 protein: CASSYSGVDEKLFF
CDR3 DNA: TGCGCCAGCAGCTATTCAGGGGTGGATGAAAAACTGTTTTTT

V gene: TRBV7-9
D gene: NA
clone size: NA
J gene: TRBJ1-3
CDR3 protein: CASSFLLGGGGNTIYF
CDR3 DNA: TGTGCCAGCAGCTTTTTATTGGGGGGCGGAGGAAACACCATATATTTT

V gene: TRBV6-1
D gene: TRBD1
clone size: NA
J gene: TRBJ2-5
CDR3 protein: CASSTRDRPRDRETQYF
CDR3 DNA: TGTGCCAGCAGTACCCGGGACAGGCCCCGGGATAGGGAGACCCAGTACTTC

V gene: TRBV24-1
D gene: NA
clone size: once
J gene: TRBJ2-7
CDR3 protein: CATGGHKGGSYEQYF
CDR3 DNA: TGTGCCACCGGGGGACACAAGGGGGGATCCTACGAGCAGTACTTC

V gene: TRBV9
D gene: TRBD2
clone size: NA
J gene: TRBJ2-3
CDR3 protein: CASSAGTSFPPDTQYF
CDR3 DNA: TGTGCCAGCAGCGCCGGGACTAGCTTCCCCCCAGATACGCAGTATTTT

V gene: TRBV30
D gene: TRBD1
clone size: NA
J gene: TRBJ1-6
CDR3 protein: CACPRTGWNSPLHF
CDR3 DNA: TGTGCCTGTCCGAGGACAGGGTGGAATTCACCCCTCCACTTT

V gene: TRBV19
D gene: NA
clone size: NA
J gene: TRBJ2-3
CDR3 protein: CASSIRGKVTDTQYF
CDR3 DNA: TGTGCCAGTAGTATACGGGGGAAGGTGACAGATACGCAGTATTTT

V gene: TRBV12-3/TRBV12-4
D gene: NA
clone size: NA
J gene: TRBJ1-2
CDR3 protein: CASSLDSLLGYTF
CDR3 DNA: TGTGCCAGCAGTTTGGACAGCTTGTTGGGCTACACCTTC

V gene: TRBV6-5
D gene: NA
clone size: NA
J gene: TRBJ1-1
CDR3 protein: CASSYQNTEAFF
CDR3 DNA: TGTGCCAGCAGTTACCAGAACACTGAAGCTTTCTTT

V gene: TRBV20-1
D gene: TRBD1
clone size: few
J gene: TRBJ2-5
CDR3 protein: CSGTQGAEGTQYF
CDR3 DNA: TGCAGTGGTACCCAGGGGGCGGAGGGGACCCAGTACTTC

V gene: TRBV6-1
D gene: NA
clone size: once
J gene: TRBJ1-6
CDR3 protein: CASSEIQGGSPLHF
CDR3 DNA: TGTGCCAGCAGTGAAATACAGGGAGGATCACCCCTCCACTTT

V gene: TRBV7-8
D gene: TRBD2
clone size: NA
J gene: TRBJ2-5
CDR3 protein: CASSLAGRGGTETQYF
CDR3 DNA: TGTGCCAGCAGCTTAGCTGGGCGGGGGGGCACGGAGACCCAGTACTTC

V gene: TRBV7-2
D gene: NA
clone size: NA
J gene: TRBJ1-1
CDR3 protein: CASSPTLNTEAFF
CDR3 DNA: TGTGCCAGCAGCCCTACACTGAACACTGAAGCTTTCTTT

V gene: TRBV2
D gene: NA
clone size: NA
J gene: TRBJ1-2
CDR3 protein: CASSPDTDYGYTF
CDR3 DNA: TGTGCCAGCAGCCCCGACACGGACTATGGCTACACCTTC

V gene: TRBV11-3
D gene: NA
clone size: NA
J gene: TRBJ2-3
CDR3 protein: CASSSGATDTQYF
CDR3 DNA: TGTGCCAGCAGCTCCGGGGCCACAGATACGCAGTATTTT

V gene: TRBV10-2
D gene: NA
clone size: once
J gene: TRBJ1-5
CDR3 protein: CASSESGRRAGQPQHF
CDR3 DNA: TGCGCCAGCAGTGAGTCAGGGAGGAGGGCAGGGCAGCCCCAGCATTTT

V gene: TRBV30
D gene: NA
clone size: NA
J gene: TRBJ2-7
CDR3 protein: CAWSVQGGPYEQYF
CDR3 DNA: TGTGCCTGGAGTGTACAGGGAGGCCCCTACGAGCAGTACTTC

V gene: TRBV19
D gene: NA
clone size: NA
J gene: TRBJ2-2
CDR3 protein: CASSMGEWNTGELFF
CDR3 DNA: TGTGCCAGTAGTATGGGGGAGTGGAACACCGGGGAGCTGTTTTTT

V gene: TRBV7-2
D gene: TRBD2
clone size: few
J gene: TRBJ2-5
CDR3 protein: CASTPLGREEETQYF
CDR3 DNA: TGTGCCAGCACCCCATTAGGGAGGGAGGAAGAGACCCAGTACTTC

V gene: TRBV12-3/TRBV12-4
D gene: NA
clone size: once
J gene: TRBJ1-4
CDR3 protein: CASSSPGRFATNEKLFF
CDR3 DNA: TGTGCCAGCAGTTCCCCGGGACGGTTCGCAACTAATGAAAAACTGTTTTTT

V gene: TRBV7-8
D gene: NA
clone size: NA
J gene: TRBJ2-7
CDR3 protein: CASSLGRAYEQYF
CDR3 DNA: TGTGCCAGCAGCTTAGGGAGGGCGTACGAGCAGTACTTC

V gene: TRBV20-1
D gene: NA
clone size: NA
J gene: TRBJ2-5
CDR3 protein: CSAPHRQAEETQYF
CDR3 DNA: TGCAGTGCCCCTCATAGACAGGCAGAAGAGACCCAGTACTTC

V gene: TRBV6-2/TRBV6-3
D gene: NA
clone size: NA
J gene: TRBJ2-5
CDR3 protein: CASSYEGHFQETQYF
CDR3 DNA: TGTGCCAGCAGTTACGAGGGACACTTCCAAGAGACCCAGTACTTC

V gene: TRBV5-4
D gene: NA
clone size: few
J gene: TRBJ1-2
CDR3 protein: CASSLAVENYGYTF
CDR3 DNA: TGTGCCAGCAGCTTGGCGGTGGAAAACTATGGCTACACCTTC

V gene: TRBV10-3
D gene: NA
clone size: NA
J gene: TRBJ1-1
CDR3 protein: CAIGEAEAFF
CDR3 DNA: TGTGCCATCGGGGAGGCTGAAGCTTTCTTT

V gene: TRBV2
D gene: TRBD1
clone size: few
J gene: TRBJ1-2
CDR3 protein: CASSVAGGGANYGYTF
CDR3 DNA: TGTGCCAGCAGTGTGGCAGGGGGGGGAGCTAACTATGGCTACACCTTC

V gene: TRBV20-1
D gene: TRBD2
clone size: few
J gene: TRBJ2-7
CDR3 protein: CSARVSGGRWEQYF
CDR3 DNA: TGCAGTGCTAGAGTTAGCGGGGGACGGTGGGAGCAGTACTTC

V gene: TRBV15
D gene: NA
clone size: NA
J gene: TRBJ1-6
CDR3 protein: CATRGYNSPLHF
CDR3 DNA: TGTGCCACCAGGGGGTATAATTCACCCCTCCACTTT

V gene: TRBV7-2
D gene: TRBD2
clone size: NA
J gene: TRBJ2-5
CDR3 protein: CASSSKKSGGRGETQYF
CDR3 DNA: TGTGCCAGCAGCTCAAAAAAGAGCGGGGGGCGGGGGGAGACCCAGTACTTC